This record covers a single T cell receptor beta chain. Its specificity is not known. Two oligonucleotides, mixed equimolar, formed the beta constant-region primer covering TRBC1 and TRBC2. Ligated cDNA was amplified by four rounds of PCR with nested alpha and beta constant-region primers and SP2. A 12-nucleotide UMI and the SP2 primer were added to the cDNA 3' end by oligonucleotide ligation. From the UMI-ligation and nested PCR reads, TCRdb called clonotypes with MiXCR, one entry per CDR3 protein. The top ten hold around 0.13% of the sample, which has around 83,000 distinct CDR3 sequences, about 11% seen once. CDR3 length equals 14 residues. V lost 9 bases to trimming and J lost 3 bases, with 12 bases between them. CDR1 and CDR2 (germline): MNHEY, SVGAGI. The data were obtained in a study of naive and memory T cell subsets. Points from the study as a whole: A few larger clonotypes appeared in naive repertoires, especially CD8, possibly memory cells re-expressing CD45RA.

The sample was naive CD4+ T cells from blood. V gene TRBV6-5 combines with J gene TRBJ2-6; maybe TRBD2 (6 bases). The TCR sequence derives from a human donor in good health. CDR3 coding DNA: TGTGCCAGTTCCGGGGGTGGTGGGGCCAACGTCCTGACTTTC. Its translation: CASSGGGGANVLTF.